This T cell receptor (beta chain) emerged from a study of control samples from healthy donors and cancer patients. Germline V gives CDR1 MNHEY, CDR2 SVGAGI. V dropped 9 bases and J dropped 5 bases, with 17 bases sitting between them. The CDR3 runs to 14 residues. Libraries were prepared by immunoSEQ multiplex PCR; TCRdb keeps only in-frame clonotypes and omits some of them. Counted here are around 150,000 clones, about 90% occurring once; the ten biggest clones make up around 13%. The rearrangement links TRBV6-5 to TRBJ2-1, with D perhaps TRBD1 (6 bases). Sequenced: blood. This clonotype was obtained from a man younger than 45 in good health. CDR3 DNA: TGTGCCAGTAAAACAGGGAATAGTCACAATGAGCAGTTCTTC. Translating it yields CASKTGNSHNEQFF.